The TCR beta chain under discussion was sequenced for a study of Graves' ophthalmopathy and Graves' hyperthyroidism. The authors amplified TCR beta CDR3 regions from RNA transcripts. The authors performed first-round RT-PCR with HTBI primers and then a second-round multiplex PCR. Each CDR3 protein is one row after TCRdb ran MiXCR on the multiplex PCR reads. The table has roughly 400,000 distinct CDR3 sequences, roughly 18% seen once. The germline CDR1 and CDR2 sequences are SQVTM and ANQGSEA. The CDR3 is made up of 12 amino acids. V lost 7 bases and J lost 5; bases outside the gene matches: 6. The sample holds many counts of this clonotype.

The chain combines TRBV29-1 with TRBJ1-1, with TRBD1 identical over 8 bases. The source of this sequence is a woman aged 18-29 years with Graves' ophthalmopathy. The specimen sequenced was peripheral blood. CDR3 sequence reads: CSANRGKTEAFF. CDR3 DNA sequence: TGCAGCGCGAACAGGGGGAAAACTGAAGCTTTCTTT.